Given below is one T cell receptor beta chain in context. Profiled with immunoSEQ multiplex PCR; TCRdb holds only in-frame clones, not every one. In the table there are 70,000 to 100,000 clones, roughly 91% of which are singletons. The CDR3 consists of 12 residues. V shed 5 bases and J shed 4 bases, with 6 bases lying between them. The germline gives CDR1 SGHVS, CDR2 FQNEAQ. This sample stems from a study of T cell changes during pregnancy in multiple sclerosis. V and J are TRBV7-8 and TRBJ1-3, with D hard to call. This receptor was identified in a female donor with multiple sclerosis, enrolled in a pregnancy study. Sequencing used peripheral blood, obtained in the first trimester of pregnancy. DNA for the CDR3: TGTGCCAGCAGCCGAGAGGGAAACACCATATATTTT. This gives the protein CASSREGNTIYF.